The T cell receptor beta chain described here comes from a study of blood T cell repertoires in COVID-19. Study summary: The United States, Italy and Spain were the sources of the acute and convalescent COVID-19 samples. The analysed material was cDNA or gDNA that came from T cells, B-cell-depleted T cells, or PBMCs.

V was clipped by 6 bases and J by 4 bases, with 18 bases between them. The germline gives CDR1 SGHTA, CDR2 FQGNSA. The CDR3 covers 15 residues. Under the authors' procedure: The assay estimated nucleated cells by amplifying reference gene primers. Profiled with immunoSEQ multiplex PCR; TCRdb holds only in-frame clones, not every one. The D gene and trimming were derived from the DNA, and the V and J assignments and clone size from that table. The sample records around 120,000 clones, 60% to 85% being singletons. This clonotype was sampled from a man in his 70s with acute or convalescent COVID-19. Sequencing was done on a sample of peripheral blood. This chain connects TRBV7-2 to TRBJ2-5; TRBD2 might be the D (7 bases). This CDR3 reads CASSIRGGGRETQYF. The CDR3 bases are TGTGCCAGCAGTATCAGGGGCGGGGGCAGAGAGACCCAGTACTTC.